The 19 T cell receptor beta chains below come from one sample, sequenced in a study of PD-1 blockade in classical Hodgkin lymphoma. Sample time point: newly diagnosed, previously untreated cHL patient sample. Some clones are missing from TCRdb's copy, which holds only in-frame ones; the method was immunoSEQ multiplex PCR. The table lists about 33,000 clones, 94% of them singletons. The sample was peripheral blood mononuclear cells (PBMCs). The receptors stem from a human donor with classical Hodgkin lymphoma.

The chain combines TRBV4-1 with TRBJ1-2; weak D call: TRBD1 (6 bases). Deletions cut 0 bases from V and 5 bases from J, with 13 bases between. CDR1 and CDR2 (germline): MGHRA, YSYEKL. The CDR3 has 15 residues. The CDR3 loop is CASSQDGGAGYGYTF. CDR3 bases: TGCGCCAGCAGCCAAGATGGGGGCGCTGGGTATGGCTACACCTTC.

CDR3 residues: CASRENWTGDNEQFF. In nucleotides, the CDR3 is TGTGCCAGCAGAGAAAATTGGACAGGGGACAATGAGCAGTTCTTC. The chain has TRBV2 and TRBJ2-1, with TRBD1 matching 9 bases. Per the germline V gene, CDR1 is SNHLY and CDR2 is FYNNEI. The CDR3 has 15 residues. V was pared by 6 bases and J by 5 bases, with 8 bases of the junction left unmatched.

This chain joins TRBV5-1 and TRBJ2-1; D call uncertain. V was clipped by 4 bases and J by 5 bases, with 10 bases between them. From germline, CDR1 is SGHRS and CDR2 YFSETQ. The CDR3 loop spans 13 amino acids. The CDR3 DNA follows: TGCGCCAGCAGCGACGGAGCTAACAATGAGCAGTTCTTC. It encodes CASSDGANNEQFF. The full variable domain, in which reference TRBV5-1 and TRBJ2-1 provide the parts outside the CDR3, is KAGVTQTPRYLIKTRGQQVTLSCSPISGHRSVSWYQQTPGQGLQFLFEYFSETQRNKGNFPGRFSGRQFSNSRSEMNVSTLELGDSALYLCASSDGANNEQFFGPGTRLTVL.

The rearrangement uses TRBV7-8 and TRBJ2-7; D is perhaps TRBD2 (6 bases). Germline CDR1 SGHVS, CDR2 FQNEAQ. CDR3 length: 14 amino acids. Trimming stripped 1 base from V and 4 bases from J, with 11 bases between. The CDR3, as DNA: TGTGCCAGCAGCTTAGATGAGGGGAGGTACGAGCAGTACTTC. It yields the protein CASSLDEGRYEQYF.

DNA of the CDR3: TGTGCCAGCAGCGCTAGCGGGGGGGCTAGCACAGATACGCAGTATTTT. It translates to CASSASGGASTDTQYF. This chain joins TRBV5-4 and TRBJ2-3, with 12 bases that match TRBD2. Trimming cost V 4 bases and J 0 bases; bases outside gene matches: 3. There are 16 residues in the CDR3. From germline, CDR1 is SGHNT and CDR2 YYREEE (reference sequence).

This clone was counted a few times. The chain recombines TRBV7-2 with TRBJ1-1; D unclear. The CDR3 is 14 residues long. Looked up from germline, CDR1 is SGHTA and CDR2 is FQGNSA. V lost 2 bases and J lost 2, with 9 bases in between. For the CDR3, the DNA is TGTGCCAGCAGCTTATCTAGGAAAAACACTGAAGCTTTCTTT. Residues: CASSLSRKNTEAFF.

This sequence joins TRBV28 and TRBJ1-5; D unresolved. The CDR3 has 14 amino acids. The V gene lost 7 bases and the J gene lost 2 bases, with 12 bases spanning the gap. Germline CDR1 reads MDHEN; CDR2 reads SYDVKM. DNA of the CDR3: TGTGCCAGCAATGAGGGATGGGGCAATCAGCCCCAGCATTTT. Amino acid sequence: CASNEGWGNQPQHF.

The V gene is TRBV27, the J gene TRBJ1-1; D is possibly TRBD1 (5 bases). Per the germline V gene, CDR1 is MNHEY and CDR2 is SMNVEV (reference sequence). V dropped 5 bases and J dropped 1 base, with 8 bases sitting between them. CDR3 size: 13 residues. CDR3 bases: TGTGCCAGCAGTCTACAGGAGAACACTGAAGCTTTCTTT. This translates into CASSLQENTEAFF.

Written as DNA, the CDR3 is TGTGCCACCGGACTAGCGGCTTACAATGAGCAGTTCTTC. Protein product: CATGLAAYNEQFF. The rearrangement uses TRBV10-3 and TRBJ2-1; TRBD2 matches 10 bases. The CDR3 spans 13 residues. Germline CDR1 and CDR2: ENHRY and SYGVKD. J gave up 4 bases and V 10 bases, and 4 bases lay outside the gene matches.

The V gene is TRBV29-1, the J gene TRBJ1-1; D might be TRBD1 (6 bases). The germline V and J ends were trimmed by 5 bases and 7 bases, with 14 bases remaining between them. The germline V gene encodes CDR1 SQVTM and CDR2 ANQGSEA. This CDR3 is 12 amino acids long. CDR3 in amino acids: CSVRGGPLEAFF. CDR3 coding DNA: TGCAGCGTTCGCGGGGGGCCCCTTGAAGCTTTCTTT.

The J gene is TRBJ2-5, the V gene TRBV6-1; 8 nucleotides align to TRBD1. The DNA end is a closer match to TRBJ2-7, so the J assignment may be wrong. The CDR3 totals 17 residues. Germline CDR1 MNHNS, CDR2 SASEGT. The CDR3 loop is CASSEVMTGEDTYEQYF. In nucleotides, the CDR3 is TGTGCCAGCAGTGAAGTGATGACAGGGGAGGATACCTACGAGCAGTACTTC.

The gene calls are TRBV27 and TRBJ2-1; D is unresolved. From germline, CDR1 is MNHEY and CDR2 SMNVEV (reference sequence). The CDR3 spans 13 residues. Trimming shortened V by 4 bases and J by 5 bases, and 9 bases separated the two germline ends. CDR3 in DNA: TGTGCCAGCAGTTCTATACCACACAATGAGCAGTTCTTC. Amino acids: CASSSIPHNEQFF.

The chain has TRBV19 and TRBJ2-1; the match to TRBD2 covers 8 bases. Germline CDR1 and CDR2: LNHDA and SQIVND (reference sequence). The junction had 5 bases not matched to a gene; V was cut back by 5 bases and J by 5 bases. The CDR3 is 14 amino acids. CDR3 sequence: CASSQLAGNNEQFF. DNA for the CDR3: TGTGCCAGTAGTCAGCTAGCGGGTAACAATGAGCAGTTCTTC.

The chain joins TRBV19 to TRBJ2-2; possibly TRBD1 for D (5 bases). The length of the CDR3 is 12 residues. V shed 10 bases and J shed 3 bases, with 9 bases lying between them. Germline CDR1 LNHDA, CDR2 SQIVND (reference sequence). For the CDR3, the DNA is TGTGCCACCGCAGGGTACACCGGGGAGCTGTTTTTT. It is translated as CATAGYTGELFF.

Regarding this clone: The sample carries other DNA sequences with the same CDR3. CDR3 bases: TGTGCCAGCTCACTACAGGGGCGAGAGACCCAGTACTTC. Translating gives CASSLQGRETQYF. The J gene is TRBJ2-5, the V gene TRBV18, with 7 bases fitting TRBD1. The CDR3 consists of 13 residues. Germline loops: CDR1 KGHSH, CDR2 LQKENI. V was pared by 4 bases and J by 4 bases, with 3 bases of the junction left unmatched.

This chain uses TRBV4-1 with TRBJ2-7; D remains unclear. The germline V and J ends were trimmed by 1 base and 1 base, with 14 bases remaining between them. There are 16 residues in the CDR3. Germline V gene data show CDR1 as MGHRA and CDR2 as YSYEKL. The CDR3 coding sequence is TGCGCCAGCAGCCAAGGGGCGTACGGTGGTTCCTACGAGCAGTACTTC. This codes for CASSQGAYGGSYEQYF.

The rearrangement links TRBV27 to TRBJ2-5; 8 positions agree with TRBD2. The germline V gene has CDR1 MNHEY and CDR2 SMNVEV (reference sequence). The CDR3 is 16 amino acids. V trimming: 5 bases; J trimming: 1 base; junction bases outside the gene matches: 9. For the CDR3, the DNA is TGTGCCAGCAGTCCCCGTCCCGGGGGGGGCCAAGAGACCCAGTACTTC. Translation gives CASSPRPGGGQETQYF.

The chain is built from TRBV4-1 and TRBJ2-2, with 12 bases lining up with TRBD2. This CDR3 has 17 residues. J was trimmed by 7 bases and V by 4 bases; bases with no gene match: 10. CDR1 is MGHRA and CDR2 is YSYEKL in the germline V gene. CDR3 nucleotides: TGCGCCAGCAGCCTACCGGGGACTAGCGGGTCTGTCGGGGAGCTGTTTTTT. Residues: CASSLPGTSGSVGELFF.

This chain joins TRBV9 and TRBJ1-1; no reliable D call. CDR3 length equals 14 residues. The germline V gene has CDR1 SGDLS and CDR2 YYNGEE. With 0 bases removed from V and 7 bases from J, the gap between germline ends came to 13 bases. The CDR3 DNA is TGTGCCAGCAGCGTAGAGACGGCTGGTGGTGAAGCTTTCTTT. It specifies CASSVETAGGEAFF.